These 16 T cell receptor beta chains came from one sample sequenced in a study of monozygotic twins with inflammatory bowel disease. TCRdb reprocessed the 5' RACE reads; each CDR3 protein has one entry and no DNA is given. Recorded for this sample: a few hundred thousand distinct CDR3 sequences. The specimen was blood. The source of these receptors is a human donor with ulcerative colitis or Crohn's disease, or a healthy co-twin of an affected twin (not recorded which).

CDR3 loop: CASSRLTWDRGNTEAFF. The chain employs TRBV7-9 and TRBJ1-1; TCRdb gives TRBD1 as the D gene, but with no DNA this cannot be confirmed. Germline CDR1 SEHNR, CDR2 FQNEAQ (reference sequence). The length of the CDR3 is 17 residues.

V gene TRBV27 combines with J gene TRBJ2-3; TCRdb gives TRBD2 as the D gene, but with no DNA this cannot be confirmed. Germline values: CDR1 MNHEY, CDR2 SMNVEV (reference sequence). CDR3 length equals 17 residues. The CDR3 here is CASSLNELAGGKDTQYF.

V usage is TRBV12-3 or TRBV12-4 and J usage is TRBJ2-3. The CDR3 is made up of 16 amino acids. The CDR3 protein is CASTPGSAISTDTQYF.

This chain connects TRBV5-1 to TRBJ1-2; TCRdb's D call of TRBD1 is untestable without DNA. The V gene's germline CDR1 is SGHRS and CDR2 YFSETQ. The CDR3 sequence is 15 residues long. The CDR3 region is CASSLDQGGVDGYTF.

This chain joins TRBV7-9 and TRBJ1-2; TCRdb outputs TRBD1, but without DNA this stays unchecked. Germline V gene data show CDR1 as SEHNR and CDR2 as FQNEAQ (reference sequence). The length of the CDR3 is 13 residues. CDR3 region: CASSFKGPNGYTF.

The chain combines TRBV2 with TRBJ1-1; TCRdb's D call, TRBD1, is unchecked because there is no DNA. Germline CDR1 and CDR2: SNHLY and FYNNEI. This CDR3 spans 13 amino acids. The CDR3 sequence: CASSDRGRTEAFF.

The gene calls are TRBV28 and TRBJ2-3; the TCRdb call, TRBD1, lacks DNA for checking. Germline V lookup: CDR1 MDHEN, CDR2 SYDVKM. This CDR3 comprises 17 residues. CDR3 in amino acids: CASSLLGGPLATDTQYF. Drawing the rest from reference TRBV28 and TRBJ2-3, the complete variable domain is DVKVTQSSRYLVKRTGEKVFLECVQDMDHENMFWYRQDPGLGLRLIYFSYDVKMKEKGDIPEGYSVSREKKERFSLILESASTNQTSMYLCASSLLGGPLATDTQYFGPGTRLTVL.

The gene calls are TRBV7-9 and TRBJ1-5; TCRdb selects TRBD1, and the lack of DNA leaves this call unchecked. This CDR3 contains 14 residues. CDR1 and CDR2 from the germline V gene are SEHNR and FQNEAQ (reference sequence). The CDR3 protein is CASSYGTGNQPQHF.

The rearrangement joins TRBV20-1 to TRBJ2-7; the D gene TCRdb calls, TRBD2, cannot be checked with no DNA. The CDR3 totals 15 residues. In germline, CDR1 is DFQATT, CDR2 SNEGSKA (reference sequence). Here the CDR3 reads CSAEVLAGAYYEQYF.

CDR3 amino acids: CASSFWQGADTNSPLHF. The genes are TRBV5-6 and TRBJ1-6; TCRdb picks TRBD1, but there is no DNA to check that call. The CDR3 runs to 17 residues. Germline V gene data show CDR1 as SGHDT and CDR2 as YYEEEE.

The J gene is TRBJ2-1, the V gene TRBV7-8; TCRdb proposes TRBD1, but this gene call is untestable without DNA. The CDR3 has 16 residues. Per germline, CDR1 SGHVS and CDR2 FQNEAQ. CDR3 in amino acids: CASSLRGQLSYNEQFF.

The chain is built from TRBV6-5 and TRBJ1-1; the TCRdb D gene call, TRBD1, has no DNA to confirm it. Per the germline V gene, CDR1 is MNHEY and CDR2 is SVGAGI. The CDR3 is 15 residues long. The CDR3 region is CASSYSRTGGTEAFF.

The chain employs TRBV15 and TRBJ2-5; checking the TCRdb D call of TRBD2 is not possible without DNA. Germline-derived CDR1 and CDR2 are LNHNV and YYDKDF (reference sequence). The CDR3 is made up of 15 amino acids. This CDR3 reads CATSRVDGREETQYF.

This sequence joins TRBV5-5 and TRBJ2-7; TCRdb indicates TRBD2, and absent DNA this call remains unverified. From germline, CDR1 is SGHKS and CDR2 YYEKEE (reference sequence). There are 15 residues in the CDR3. The CDR3 here is CASSLENSGPYEQYF. Filled out from reference TRBV5-5 and TRBJ2-7, the complete variable domain reads DAGVTQSPTHLIKTRGQQVTLRCSPISGHKSVSWYQQVLGQGPQFIFQYYEKEERGRGNFPDRFSARQFPNYSSELNVNALLLGDSALYLCASSLENSGPYEQYFGPGTRLTVT.

The V and J genes are TRBV5-1 and TRBJ1-5; TCRdb names TRBD1, which stays unverified in the absence of DNA. The CDR3 has 15 residues. Germline V lookup: CDR1 SGHRS, CDR2 YFSETQ. The CDR3 reads CASSSTGVEDQPQYF. Full variable domain (missing parts from reference TRBV5-1 and TRBJ1-5): KAGVTQTPRYLIKTRGQQVTLSCSPISGHRSVSWYQQTPGQGLQFLFEYFSETQRNKGNFPGRFSGRQFSNSRSEMNVSTLELGDSALYLCASSSTGVEDQPQYFGDGTRLSIL.

The chain has TRBV7-9 and TRBJ1-1. This CDR3 has 12 residues. Germline loops: CDR1 SEHNR, CDR2 FQNEAQ (reference sequence). The CDR3 sequence: CASSQAAVEAFF.